One sample yielded the 28 T cell receptor beta chains listed below, sequenced in a study of CD8 T cells in ankylosing spondylitis. Their antigen targets remain unknown. One entry per CDR3 protein results from TCRdb running MiXCR on the 5' RACE reads. The sample has roughly 470,000 distinct CDR3 sequences; roughly 26% are singletons. Study observations and caveats: Made up of under 10 highly homologous variants, a TCR beta motif appeared characteristic of ankylosing spondylitis blood.

The specimen sequenced was blood, either unsorted or a sorted T cell fraction (not recorded which). The receptor source for this set is a male donor with ankylosing spondylitis.

This clonotype was counted between two and nine times. V is TRBV9 and J is TRBJ2-2, with D perhaps TRBD2 (6 bases). CDR3 length equals 17 residues. CDR1 is SGDLS and CDR2 is YYNGEE in the germline V gene. V lost 0 bases and J 7 bases, leaving 19 bases between the germline ends. CDR3 sequence (DNA): TGTGCCAGCAGCGTAGGTTATGAGGAGGGCCTCGGCGGGGAGCTGTTTTTT. Translation gives CASSVGYEEGLGGELFF.

This chain uses TRBV2 with TRBJ1-2, with 7 bases lining up with TRBD1. The CDR3 loop spans 13 amino acids. Germline lookup yields CDR1 SNHLY and CDR2 FYNNEI. Trimming removed 3 bases from V and 5 bases from J; junction bases left unmatched: 3. Here the CDR3 DNA reads TGTGCCAGCAGTGAGAGGGACAGTTATGGCTACACCTTC. Encoded protein: CASSERDSYGYTF.

The CDR3 region is CASSDFTSGTDTQYF. The CDR3 DNA reads TGCGCCAGCAGTGATTTCACTAGCGGGACAGATACGCAGTATTTT. The chain recombines TRBV10-1 with TRBJ2-3; 9 nucleotides line up with TRBD2. The V gene's germline CDR1 is WNHNN and CDR2 SYGVQD (reference sequence). V shed 3 bases, J shed 3 bases, and the junction held 4 bases outside the gene matches. This CDR3 comprises 15 residues.

The CDR3 region is CASSEAGVTGELFF. The CDR3 bases are TGTGCCAGCAGCGAAGCGGGAGTTACCGGGGAGCTGTTTTTT. The genes are TRBV7-8 and TRBJ2-2, with 8 bases identical to TRBD2. V shed 5 bases and J 5 bases; nucleotides not matched to a gene: 4. This CDR3 has 14 amino acids. CDR1 is SGHVS, CDR2 FQNEAQ, per germline.

The V and J genes are TRBV3-1 and TRBJ2-2, with D unclear. Trimming removed 4 bases from V and 6 bases from J, with 12 bases in between. This CDR3 comprises 14 residues. CDR1 and CDR2 (germline): LGHDT, YNNKEL (reference sequence). DNA for the CDR3: TGTGCCAGCAGCCGCCAGGACCGCGCCGGGGAGCTGTTTTTT. Its translation is CASSRQDRAGELFF.

This clonotype occurred a few times. This chain connects TRBV15 to TRBJ2-3; TRBD1 aligns across 11 bases. CDR3 length equals 17 residues. V dropped 2 bases and J dropped 5; count of bases not matched to a gene: 9. CDR1 and CDR2 from the germline V gene are LNHNV and YYDKDF (reference sequence). DNA of the CDR3: TGTGCCACCAGCAGATACTCGGACAGGGGGCTTGGAGATACGCAGTATTTT. Translating it yields CATSRYSDRGLGDTQYF.

In this sample, this clonotype turned up a few times. The rearrangement joins TRBV12-3 or TRBV12-4 to TRBJ2-2; 8 positions match TRBD2. The CDR3 is made up of 15 amino acids. V shed 7 bases and J 4 bases; nucleotides not matched to a gene: 8. In DNA form, the CDR3 reads TGTGCCAGCACGGCAACTAGCGGAACCACCGGGGAGCTGTTTTTT. Amino acids: CASTATSGTTGELFF.

This clonotype was detected only once. The J gene is TRBJ2-3, the V gene TRBV20-1; D uncertain. Germline V gene data show CDR1 as DFQATT and CDR2 as SNEGSKA (reference sequence). V lost 0 bases, J lost 3 bases, and 16 bases lay in between. The CDR3 loop spans 16 amino acids. The CDR3 sequence is CSARDLEHRPTDTQYF. As DNA, the CDR3 is TGCAGTGCTAGAGATCTCGAGCACCGCCCGACAGATACGCAGTATTTT.

The chain is built from TRBV18 and TRBJ1-1; D may be TRBD1 (5 bases). Germline V gives CDR1 KGHSH, CDR2 LQKENI. This CDR3 is built from 13 residues. Trimming shortened V by 2 bases and J by 3 bases, and 7 bases separated the two germline ends. Here the CDR3 reads CASSPLQDTEAFF. In nucleotides, the CDR3 is TGTGCCAGCTCACCATTACAGGACACTGAAGCTTTCTTT.

The rearrangement uses TRBV25-1 and TRBJ2-7; 7 bases line up with TRBD1. Trimming at V came to 6 bases and at J to 4 bases, leaving 9 bases not matched to a gene. The CDR3 length is 14 residues. Germline V gene sequence: CDR1 MGHDK, CDR2 SYGVNS. The CDR3 sequence is CASRDGTALYEQYV. DNA for the CDR3: TGTGCCAGCAGAGACGGGACAGCCTTGTACGAGCAGTACGTC.

The chain is built from TRBV20-1 and TRBJ2-2; D not certain. The V gene's germline CDR1 is DFQATT and CDR2 SNEGSKA (reference sequence). CDR3 length equals 14 residues. Trimming took 3 bases from V and 1 from J, leaving 9 bases between them. The DNA for the CDR3 is TGCAGTGCTAGGTCGCTTATGAACACCGGGGAGCTGTTTTTT. It is translated as CSARSLMNTGELFF.

The rearrangement links TRBV7-2 to TRBJ2-7; 7 nucleotides match TRBD2. There are 17 residues in the CDR3. The V segment lost 2 bases and the J segment 0 bases; nucleotides outside the gene matches: 10. Germline-derived CDR1 and CDR2 are SGHTA and FQGNSA. CDR3 sequence (DNA): TGTGCCAGCAGCTTATACACCGGGCGGGAGAGCTCCTACGAGCAGTACTTC. The encoded protein is CASSLYTGRESSYEQYF.

The chain links TRBV19 to TRBJ1-5, with a possible D match to TRBD1 (5 bases). From germline, CDR1 is LNHDA and CDR2 SQIVND (reference sequence). CDR3 size: 14 residues. V was trimmed by 6 bases and J by 0 bases, leaving 9 bases between them. In nucleotides, the CDR3 is TGTGCCAGTAGGCGGACACTTAGCAATCAGCCCCAGCATTTT. It specifies CASRRTLSNQPQHF. The full variable domain, with the rest looked up from reference TRBV19 and TRBJ1-5, is DGGITQSPKYLFRKEGQNVTLSCEQNLNHDAMYWYRQDPGQGLRLIYYSQIVNDFQKGDIAEGYSVSREKKESFPLTVTSAQKNPTAFYLCASRRTLSNQPQHFGDGTRLSIL.

The chain joins TRBV19 to TRBJ1-1; D not resolved. From germline, CDR1 is LNHDA and CDR2 SQIVND (reference sequence). The CDR3 sequence is 13 residues long. V gave up 7 bases and J gave up 0 bases, with 9 bases separating them. CDR3 sequence (DNA): TGTGCCAGTAATTTTCTCTTGAACACTGAAGCTTTCTTT. It encodes CASNFLLNTEAFF. Combining the CDR3 with reference TRBV19 and TRBJ1-1 gives the whole variable domain DGGITQSPKYLFRKEGQNVTLSCEQNLNHDAMYWYRQDPGQGLRLIYYSQIVNDFQKGDIAEGYSVSREKKESFPLTVTSAQKNPTAFYLCASNFLLNTEAFFGQGTRLTVV.

This clonotype was picked up a small number of times. This rearrangement joins TRBV20-1 to TRBJ1-6; TRBD1 matches at 10 bases. This CDR3 has 15 amino acids. Germline V lookup: CDR1 DFQATT, CDR2 SNEGSKA (reference sequence). With V trimmed by 0 bases and J by 8 bases, 4 bases remained unmatched. The CDR3 nucleotides are TGCAGTGCTAGAGATCTGGGACAGGGGCATTCACCCCTCCACTTT. Translation gives CSARDLGQGHSPLHF.

This clonotype was recorded many times. CDR3 DNA sequence: TGTGCCAGTAGTATTGAGAGGAGCACAGATACGCAGTATTTT. Amino acid sequence: CASSIERSTDTQYF. V gene TRBV19 combines with J gene TRBJ2-3, with D unresolved. This CDR3 comprises 14 residues. Germline V gives CDR1 LNHDA, CDR2 SQIVND (reference sequence). Deletions cut 3 bases from V and 0 bases from J, with 7 bases between.

The V and J genes are TRBV6-6 and TRBJ1-1; maybe TRBD1 (5 bases). Germline V gene sequence: CDR1 MNHNY, CDR2 SVGAGI (reference sequence). The CDR3 consists of 11 residues. V lost 7 bases to trimming and J lost 10 bases, with 13 bases between them. CDR3 loop: CASTLYDRAFF. CDR3 nucleotide sequence: TGTGCCAGCACCCTATATGACAGAGCTTTCTTT.

This chain joins TRBV24-1 and TRBJ2-7; maybe TRBD1 (5 bases). This CDR3 is 12 amino acids long. The V and J ends lost 12 bases and 3 bases respectively, with 14 bases between them. Per the germline V gene, CDR1 is KGHDR and CDR2 is SFDVKD. DNA for the CDR3: TGTGCCTGCGCAGGGCGGTACTACGAGCAGTACGTC. This sequence encodes CACAGRYYEQYV.

The table lists this clonotype with a few counts. The chain recombines TRBV7-9 with TRBJ2-3; 12 nucleotides align to TRBD2. V was pared by 7 bases and J by 3 bases, with 8 bases of the junction left unmatched. The V gene's germline CDR1 is SEHNR and CDR2 FQNEAQ (reference sequence). The CDR3 has 16 residues. CDR3 nucleotide sequence: TGTGCCAGCAAGCAGTCGACTAGCGGGAGTACAGATACGCAGTATTTT. Encoded protein: CASKQSTSGSTDTQYF.

V is TRBV4-1 and J is TRBJ1-4; a weak D match, TRBD1 (5 bases). The CDR3 runs 15 residues. Trimming removed 4 bases from V and 5 bases from J, with 14 bases in between. The V gene's germline CDR1 is MGHRA and CDR2 YSYEKL. The CDR3 region has the DNA TGCGCCAGCAGCCCCGGAGACAGAAGAAATGAAAAACTGTTTTTT. The encoded protein is CASSPGDRRNEKLFF.

This rearrangement joins TRBV19 to TRBJ2-6, with TRBD1 identical over 7 bases. With V trimmed by 8 bases and J by 3 bases, 16 bases remained unmatched. Germline loops: CDR1 LNHDA, CDR2 SQIVND (reference sequence). CDR3 size: 18 residues. As DNA, the CDR3 is TGTGCCAGTCCACATGGTTGGGTCGGACAGGATGGGGCCAACGTCCTGACTTTC. Translated: CASPHGWVGQDGANVLTF.

This rearrangement joins TRBV18 to TRBJ2-1; 10 nucleotides match TRBD1. V lost 3 bases, J lost 6 bases, and 5 bases stayed unmatched. The germline V gene has CDR1 KGHSH and CDR2 LQKENI. CDR3 length: 15 residues. The CDR3 DNA sequence: TGTGCCAGCTCACCCGGGACAGGGGATCCCAATGAGCAGTTCTTC. The encoded protein is CASSPGTGDPNEQFF.

This clonotype was seen a handful of times. V is TRBV5-1 and J is TRBJ1-3, with 8 bases lining up with TRBD1. Looked up from germline, CDR1 is SGHRS and CDR2 is YFSETQ. The junction had 7 bases not matched to a gene; V was cut back by 4 bases and J by 4 bases. The CDR3 runs 15 residues. The CDR3 here is CASSPQTGAGNTIYF. The DNA of the CDR3 is TGCGCCAGCAGCCCCCAGACAGGGGCAGGAAACACCATATATTTT.

The CDR3 nucleotides are TGTGCCAGCAGTTTATTGCTAAGCGGAGAGACCCAGTACTTC. Its protein product is CASSLLLSGETQYF. The chain carries TRBV27 and TRBJ2-5; possible D gene TRBD2, 5 bases. The V gene's germline CDR1 is MNHEY and CDR2 SMNVEV (reference sequence). The CDR3 is made up of 14 amino acids. V was shortened by 1 base and J by 4 bases, with 10 bases between the two germline ends.

The chain is built from TRBV12-5 and TRBJ2-2; 9 bases line up with TRBD2. The length of the CDR3 is 15 residues. Looked up from germline, CDR1 is LGHNT and CDR2 is FRNRAP. The DNA for the CDR3 is TGTGCCACCAGCGAATTAGCGGGAGTAACCGGGGAGCTGTTTTTT. Translated: CATSELAGVTGELFF.

This clonotype came up a few times. DNA for the CDR3: TGTGCCACCAGCAGAGATCGGGGTTTCCTCTACGAGCAGTACTTC. Its translation is CATSRDRGFLYEQYF. The chain employs TRBV15 and TRBJ2-7; possible D gene TRBD2, 5 bases. With 0 bases removed from V and 3 bases from J, the gap between germline ends came to 12 bases. Germline V gives CDR1 LNHNV, CDR2 YYDKDF (reference sequence). The CDR3 covers 15 residues.

This clonotype was counted between two and nine times. The V call is TRBV5-1, the J call TRBJ2-1; TRBD1 is a possible D gene (6 bases). Looked up from germline, CDR1 is SGHRS and CDR2 is YFSETQ. The CDR3 runs to 15 residues. V was cut by 6 bases and J by 3 bases, with 16 bases left in between. In nucleotides, the CDR3 is TGCGCCAGCACCCCCTCCGACAGGTTCTACAATGAGCAGTTCTTC. It specifies CASTPSDRFYNEQFF.

This clonotype was seen more than once but under ten times. The chain combines TRBV20-1 with TRBJ1-5, with D unclear. The CDR3 has 16 amino acids. V was shortened by 0 bases and J by 0 bases, with 12 bases between the two germline ends. Germline V gene lookup returns CDR1 DFQATT and CDR2 SNEGSKA (reference sequence). For the CDR3, the DNA is TGCAGTGCTAGAGATATCGACGGGAATAGCAATCAGCCCCAGCATTTT. Its protein product is CSARDIDGNSNQPQHF.